The 15 T cell receptor beta chains given below trace back to one sample, sequenced in a study of cytomegalovirus exposure and HLA in healthy donors. PCR employed 60 Vbeta and 13 Jbeta primers. TCRdb's copy holds only in-frame clones and misses some; the assay was immunoSEQ multiplex PCR. The sample records roughly 160,000 clones, less than 85% being singletons. The sequencing sample was made of PBMCs. All receptors derive from a man in his 60s in good health and CMV-seronegative.

This clone was recorded once. The chain couples TRBV6-5 to TRBJ1-1, with D uncertain. The CDR3 has 13 amino acids. Per the germline V gene, CDR1 is MNHEY and CDR2 is SVGAGI. V was trimmed by 5 bases and J by 1 base, leaving 8 bases between them. The CDR3 sequence is CASSRTQNTEAFF. The CDR3 DNA follows: TGTGCCAGCAGTAGAACACAGAACACTGAAGCTTTCTTT.

The chain is built from TRBV5-4 and TRBJ2-3, with D perhaps matching TRBD2 (6 bases). The CDR3 totals 13 residues. CDR1 SGHNT and CDR2 YYREEE come from the germline V gene (reference sequence). Trimming pared 4 bases from V and 6 bases from J, leaving 12 bases between. CDR3 in DNA: TGTGCCAGCAGCGCGCGGGGCGGGGATACGCAGTATTTT. The encoded protein is CASSARGGDTQYF.

The V gene is TRBV18, the J gene TRBJ2-7; 10 bases agree with TRBD2. Unmatched junction bases numbered 7, after V lost 6 bases and J lost 2 bases. From germline, CDR1 is KGHSH and CDR2 LQKENI. This CDR3 has 15 amino acids. This CDR3 is CASSPGLAEAYEQYF. The CDR3 coding sequence is TGTGCCAGCTCGCCAGGACTAGCGGAAGCCTACGAGCAGTACTTC.

This clone was recorded a few times. V is TRBV23-1 and J is TRBJ1-4, with D perhaps matching TRBD1 (6 bases). TRBV23-1 is noted as an ORF with a role that remains uncertain. The CDR3 is 15 residues long. The germline V and J ends were trimmed by 6 bases and 8 bases, with 19 bases remaining between them. CDR3 loop: CASRAQQGTLEKLFF. In DNA form, the CDR3 reads TGCGCCAGCAGAGCCCAGCAGGGGACCTTAGAAAAACTGTTTTTT.

This clone was seen more than once but under ten times. This chain links TRBV9 with TRBJ1-6, with D possibly matching TRBD1 (5 bases). V was trimmed by 4 bases and J by 7 bases, leaving 12 bases between them. Germline lookup yields CDR1 SGDLS and CDR2 YYNGEE. The CDR3 totals 14 residues. The CDR3 sequence is CASSPRVGNSPLHF. Written as DNA, the CDR3 is TGTGCCAGCAGCCCCAGGGTCGGGAATTCACCCCTCCACTTT.

The chain carries TRBV19 and TRBJ2-1; 8 positions agree with TRBD2. The CDR3 has 16 residues. V trimming: 5 bases; J trimming: 8 bases; junction bases outside the gene matches: 14. The germline V gene encodes CDR1 LNHDA and CDR2 SQIVND (reference sequence). The CDR3 coding sequence is TGTGCCAGTAGTTCCCGGGCAGCGGGAGATTCCGATGAGCAGTTCTTC. This sequence encodes CASSSRAAGDSDEQFF.

This rearrangement joins TRBV19 to TRBJ1-5; the D is unclear. The CDR3 spans 14 residues. Germline CDR1 reads LNHDA; CDR2 reads SQIVND (reference sequence). V lost 4 bases, J lost 6 bases, and 13 bases lay in between. CDR3 in DNA: TGTGCCAGTAGTAGAACGGGTAACGGTCAGCCCCAGCATTTT. Residues: CASSRTGNGQPQHF. Combining the CDR3 with reference TRBV19 and TRBJ1-5 gives the whole variable domain DGGITQSPKYLFRKEGQNVTLSCEQNLNHDAMYWYRQDPGQGLRLIYYSQIVNDFQKGDIAEGYSVSREKKESFPLTVTSAQKNPTAFYLCASSRTGNGQPQHFGDGTRLSIL.

The genes are TRBV5-1 and TRBJ1-6; TRBD1 aligns across 9 bases. CDR1 SGHRS and CDR2 YFSETQ come from the germline V gene. Unmatched junction bases numbered 4, after V lost 3 bases and J lost 0 bases. The CDR3 has 17 amino acids. The DNA for the CDR3 is TGCGCCAGCAGCTCAGACAGGGGGGACTCCTATAATTCACCCCTCCACTTT. Its translation is CASSSDRGDSYNSPLHF.

The chain couples TRBV5-6 to TRBJ2-3; 9 nucleotides line up with TRBD2. Germline V gives CDR1 SGHDT, CDR2 YYEEEE. J gave up 5 bases and V 5 bases, and 3 bases lay outside the gene matches. The CDR3 is 13 amino acids. CDR3 sequence (DNA): TGTGCCAGCAGTCGGCGGGGGGGAGATACGCAGTATTTT. Translation gives CASSRRGGDTQYF.

The CDR3 protein is CASSDPTSGGETQYF. CDR3 nucleotides: TGCGCCAGCAGTGACCCGACTAGCGGGGGAGAGACCCAGTACTTC. The V call is TRBV10-1, the J call TRBJ2-5, with TRBD2 identical over 12 bases. Germline-derived CDR1 and CDR2 are WNHNN and SYGVQD (reference sequence). The CDR3 is made up of 15 amino acids. The ends lost 3 bases at V and 4 bases at J; junction bases unmatched: 3.

This chain links TRBV19 with TRBJ1-1, with D unclear. The CDR3 totals 14 residues. Trimming shortened V by 7 bases and J by 2 bases, and 14 bases separated the two germline ends. Germline CDR1 and CDR2: LNHDA and SQIVND (reference sequence). The CDR3 sequence: CASMTAGVNTEAFF. The CDR3 DNA is TGTGCCAGTATGACGGCAGGCGTTAACACTGAAGCTTTCTTT.

The chain recombines TRBV5-4 with TRBJ1-2; TRBD1 matches 7 bases. Germline V gene lookup returns CDR1 SGHNT and CDR2 YYREEE (reference sequence). The J segment lost 0 bases and the V segment lost 6 bases, leaving 11 bases of the junction unmatched. CDR3 length equals 16 residues. The CDR3 DNA is TGTGCCAGCACCCAAATAGGGGGCGGAGCTAACTATGGCTACACCTTC. Its translation is CASTQIGGGANYGYTF.

The V and J genes are TRBV30 and TRBJ2-7, with D tentatively TRBD1 (5 bases). This CDR3 region has 15 residues. Trimming cost V 0 bases and J 4 bases, with 16 bases left between them. Germline V gives CDR1 GTSNPN, CDR2 SVGIG (reference sequence). CDR3 amino acids: CAWSVLADIRYEQYF. The CDR3 bases are TGTGCCTGGAGTGTACTCGCGGACATTAGGTACGAGCAGTACTTC.

This clone was counted between two and nine times. This chain connects TRBV7-2 to TRBJ2-6; D unresolved. V gave up 1 base and J gave up 4 bases, with 8 bases separating them. Germline assignment: CDR1 SGHTA and CDR2 FQGNSA. CDR3 length: 15 amino acids. The CDR3 sequence: CASSLDFSGANVLTF. The CDR3 bases are TGTGCCAGCAGCTTAGATTTTTCGGGGGCCAACGTCCTGACTTTC.

This clone was seen a single time. The chain combines TRBV10-3 with TRBJ2-7; 7 positions agree with TRBD1. Germline CDR1 reads ENHRY; CDR2 reads SYGVKD. The CDR3 has 15 residues. Germline trimming cut 4 bases from V and 1 base from J; bases unmatched to any gene: 7. The CDR3 DNA reads TGTGCCATCAGTGGGAAGGGGGCGTCGTCCTACGAGCAGTACTTC. Protein product: CAISGKGASSYEQYF.